The 7 T cell receptor beta chains below come from one sample, sequenced in a study of cytotoxic CD8 clonotypes in ibrutinib-treated CLL. Some clones are missing from TCRdb's copy, which holds only in-frame ones; the method was immunoSEQ multiplex PCR. The sample consists of about 130,000 clones, 70% to 90% of them appearing once. The material was PBMCs, obtained after 24 months of ibrutinib treatment. Every receptor here comes from a human donor with chronic lymphocytic leukemia.

The rearrangement uses TRBV9 and TRBJ2-1, with 9 bases identical to TRBD2. Trimming cost V 2 bases and J 7 bases; bases outside gene matches: 4. Germline CDR1 is SGDLS and CDR2 is YYNGEE. The CDR3 loop spans 14 amino acids. The CDR3 region has the DNA TGTGCCAGCAGCGTTAGCGGGAGCAATAATGAGCAGTTCTTC. Translated: CASSVSGSNNEQFF.

The chain recombines TRBV20-1 with TRBJ2-3; no clear D. Trimming took off 7 bases at V and 0 bases at J, with 5 bases between the two ends. The CDR3 length is 11 residues. Germline V lookup: CDR1 DFQATT, CDR2 SNEGSKA (reference sequence). The CDR3 here is CSVSSTDTQYF. Written as DNA, the CDR3 is TGCAGTGTTAGCAGCACAGATACGCAGTATTTT.

V gene TRBV5-1 combines with J gene TRBJ2-7; D unresolved. Germline V gene sequence: CDR1 SGHRS, CDR2 YFSETQ. The V gene lost 0 bases and the J gene lost 2 bases, with 6 bases spanning the gap. This CDR3 is built from 13 residues. CDR3: CASSLESAYEQYF. In DNA form, the CDR3 reads TGCGCCAGCAGCTTGGAATCGGCCTACGAGCAGTACTTC. Full variable domain (rest looked up from reference TRBV5-1 and TRBJ2-7): KAGVTQTPRYLIKTRGQQVTLSCSPISGHRSVSWYQQTPGQGLQFLFEYFSETQRNKGNFPGRFSGRQFSNSRSEMNVSTLELGDSALYLCASSLESAYEQYFGPGTRLTVT.

The J gene is TRBJ1-5, the V gene TRBV7-2, with 7 bases identical to TRBD1. This CDR3 has 15 amino acids. Per germline, CDR1 SGHTA and CDR2 FQGNSA. Trimming at V came to 4 bases and at J to 5 bases, leaving 8 bases not matched to a gene. CDR3 sequence reads: CASSSGGGRDQPQHF. DNA for the CDR3: TGTGCCAGCAGCTCAGGGGGAGGGAGGGATCAGCCCCAGCATTTT.

The chain uses TRBV19 and TRBJ1-5; D possibly corresponds to TRBD1 (6 bases). CDR1 and CDR2 (germline): LNHDA, SQIVND (reference sequence). Trimming left V 7 bases short and J 2 bases short, with 9 bases between. This CDR3 is built from 13 residues. For the CDR3, the DNA is TGTGCCAGTAAAGGGGGTGGCAATCAGCCCCAGCATTTT. It specifies CASKGGGNQPQHF.

The rearrangement links TRBV5-4 to TRBJ2-7; 8 nucleotides agree with TRBD1. CDR1 and CDR2 from the germline V gene are SGHNT and YYREEE (reference sequence). The trim removed 7 bases at V and 3 bases at J, leaving 12 bases unmatched. The CDR3 length is 15 residues. The CDR3: CASERKDRVHYEQYF. CDR3 in DNA: TGTGCCAGCGAAAGGAAGGACAGGGTACACTACGAGCAGTACTTC.

This clone was seen only once. The J gene is TRBJ1-1, the V gene TRBV19, with TRBD1 matching 8 bases. V was pared by 6 bases and J by 1 base, with 10 bases of the junction left unmatched. CDR1 and CDR2 from the germline V gene are LNHDA and SQIVND (reference sequence). This CDR3 contains 16 residues. The CDR3 loop reads CASRSGWDRTNTEAFF. CDR3 bases: TGTGCCAGTAGAAGTGGGTGGGACAGGACGAACACTGAAGCTTTCTTT.